These 12 T cell receptor beta chains came from one sample sequenced in a study of cytomegalovirus exposure and HLA in healthy donors (dated by TCRdb to about 2017). The receptor library was made with the immunoSEQ multiplex PCR assay. Imported from immuneACCESS, the table was reduced by TCRdb to in-frame sequences with V and J called. These copies leave out some clones; in studies compared against another copy, an unresolved V gene accounts for under half, and the cause of the remainder is not known. The sample table lists about 160,000 clones, 85% to 90% of them with a count of one. Clones ranked in the top ten supply around a tenth of the sample. Material for sequencing was PBMCs. These receptors all stem from a woman in her late teens or twenties in good health and CMV-seropositive.

V usage is TRBV30 and J usage is TRBJ2-7; 13 bases are a match to TRBD2. The CDR3 totals 15 residues. Per germline, CDR1 GTSNPN and CDR2 SVGIG (reference sequence). The trim removed 7 bases at V and 3 bases at J, leaving 9 bases unmatched. Written as DNA, the CDR3 is TGTGCCTCCCACTTTCGGACTAGCGGGAGCTACGAGCAGTACTTC. It yields the protein CASHFRTSGSYEQYF.

The rearrangement links TRBV6-5 to TRBJ2-1; D possibly corresponds to TRBD2 (6 bases). The CDR3 extends over 15 amino acids. Germline CDR1 reads MNHEY; CDR2 reads SVGAGI. Deletions cut 3 bases from V and 5 bases from J, with 14 bases between. The CDR3 bases are TGTGCCAGCAGTTATGGGCGGGAACGAAACAATGAGCAGTTCTTC. It specifies CASSYGRERNNEQFF.

V usage is TRBV2 and J usage is TRBJ1-5; D is undetermined. Germline CDR1 and CDR2: SNHLY and FYNNEI. The CDR3 is 14 amino acids. The V end lost 3 bases, the J end lost 1 base, and 7 bases lay between the germline ends. CDR3 region: CASSDRWSNQPQHF. The CDR3 DNA reads TGTGCCAGCAGTGATCGGTGGAGCAATCAGCCCCAGCATTTT. Full variable domain (outside the CDR3, taken from reference TRBV2 and TRBJ1-5): EPEVTQTPSHQVTQMGQEVILRCVPISNHLYFYWYRQILGQKVEFLVSFYNNEISEKSEIFDDQFSVERPDGSNFTLKIRSTKLEDSAMYFCASSDRWSNQPQHFGDGTRLSIL.

This clone appeared a single time. The CDR3 sequence: CASSGGGYNEQFF. CDR3 DNA: TGTGCCAGCAGTGGAGGGGGTTACAATGAGCAGTTCTTC. The rearrangement links TRBV2 to TRBJ2-1, with D tentatively TRBD1 (6 bases). Germline CDR1 SNHLY, CDR2 FYNNEI. CDR3 length equals 13 residues. V dropped 4 bases and J dropped 4 bases, with 8 bases sitting between them.

The rearrangement joins TRBV18 to TRBJ1-5, with a possible D match to TRBD1 (6 bases). CDR1 is KGHSH, CDR2 LQKENI, per germline. Trimming removed 3 bases at V and 6 bases at J, with 18 bases between. CDR3 length: 16 amino acids. CDR3 coding DNA: TGTGCCAGCTCACCGGGGGGGGGCATTTTAAGTCAGCCCCAGCATTTT. This gives the protein CASSPGGGILSQPQHF. The whole variable domain, remainder taken from reference TRBV18 and TRBJ1-5, is NAGVMQNPRHLVRRRGQEARLRCSPMKGHSHVYWYRQLPEEGLKFMVYLQKENIIDESGMPKERFSAEFPKEGPSILRIQQVVRGDSAAYFCASSPGGGILSQPQHFGDGTRLSIL.

V usage is TRBV11-1 and J usage is TRBJ2-5, with D perhaps matching TRBD2 (6 bases). Germline values: CDR1 SGHAT, CDR2 FQDESV (reference sequence). The CDR3 has 15 amino acids. V shed 1 base and J shed 2 bases, with 11 bases lying between them. Here the CDR3 reads CASSLGVADQETQYF. The CDR3 DNA reads TGTGCCAGCAGCTTAGGAGTAGCGGATCAAGAGACCCAGTACTTC.

The gene calls are TRBV5-1 and TRBJ1-2, with D hard to call. This CDR3 has 13 residues. In germline, CDR1 is SGHRS, CDR2 YFSETQ. V was shortened by 1 base and J by 2 bases, with 6 bases between the two germline ends. The CDR3 protein is CASSLTRNYGYTF. In nucleotides, the CDR3 is TGCGCCAGCAGCTTGACTAGAAACTATGGCTACACCTTC. The full variable domain, with the rest looked up from reference TRBV5-1 and TRBJ1-2, is KAGVTQTPRYLIKTRGQQVTLSCSPISGHRSVSWYQQTPGQGLQFLFEYFSETQRNKGNFPGRFSGRQFSNSRSEMNVSTLELGDSALYLCASSLTRNYGYTFGSGTRLTVV.

The chain joins TRBV18 to TRBJ2-2; possible D gene TRBD1, 5 bases. The CDR3 is made up of 16 amino acids. V dropped 3 bases and J dropped 0 bases, with 11 bases sitting between them. Germline CDR1 reads KGHSH; CDR2 reads LQKENI. The DNA for the CDR3 is TGTGCCAGCTCACCTAATTCAGGGCCGAACACCGGGGAGCTGTTTTTT. It is translated as CASSPNSGPNTGELFF. Together with reference TRBV18 and TRBJ2-2, the CDR3 gives the full variable domain: NAGVMQNPRHLVRRRGQEARLRCSPMKGHSHVYWYRQLPEEGLKFMVYLQKENIIDESGMPKERFSAEFPKEGPSILRIQQVVRGDSAAYFCASSPNSGPNTGELFFGEGSRLTVL.

V is TRBV28 and J is TRBJ2-1; TRBD2 matches 7 bases. CDR1 and CDR2 (germline): MDHEN, SYDVKM. This CDR3 region has 15 residues. The junction had 9 bases not matched to a gene; V was cut back by 2 bases and J by 8 bases. CDR3 amino acids: CASSLSRAGVDEQFF. CDR3 bases: TGTGCCAGCAGTTTAAGTCGCGCGGGAGTGGATGAGCAGTTCTTC.

V and J are TRBV5-5 and TRBJ2-7; maybe TRBD2 (5 bases). The V and J ends lost 7 bases and 2 bases respectively, with 19 bases between them. The germline gives CDR1 SGHKS, CDR2 YYEKEE (reference sequence). The CDR3 runs 15 residues. CDR3 protein: CASSLMGSRPYEQYF. CDR3 nucleotide sequence: TGTGCCAGCTCCCTTATGGGGAGTAGGCCCTACGAGCAGTACTTC.

J is TRBJ2-5 and V is TRBV15, with D possibly matching TRBD2 (5 bases). The CDR3 runs 18 residues. Trimming left V 0 bases short and J 5 bases short, with 22 bases between. Germline-derived CDR1 and CDR2 are LNHNV and YYDKDF (reference sequence). The CDR3 spells CATSRDIKGRVWRETQYF. CDR3 in DNA: TGTGCCACCAGCAGAGATATTAAGGGTAGGGTGTGGAGGGAGACCCAGTACTTC.

The chain is built from TRBV6-5 and TRBJ2-1; 8 bases agree with TRBD2. The CDR3 is 16 amino acids. Losses at the gene ends were 1 base for V and 7 bases for J; bases not matched to a gene: 9. The V gene's germline CDR1 is MNHEY and CDR2 SVGAGI. Written as DNA, the CDR3 is TGTGCCAGCAGTTACTGGGGGACTAGTAAAAAAAATGAGCAGTTCTTC. Translated, it gives CASSYWGTSKKNEQFF.